This note documents a single TCR beta chain sequence. This specimen comes from a study of blood T cell repertoires in COVID-19. As for the study in general: Sites across the United States, Italy and Spain contributed samples from acute and convalescent COVID-19. PBMCs, B-cell-depleted T cells, or T cells provided the cDNA or gDNA that made up the material.

As originally analysed: Quantification of nucleated cells was approximated via reference gene primer amplification. The method was immunoSEQ multiplex PCR; TCRdb's version includes in-frame clones alone and lacks a portion of them. V and J calls and clone size are those listed in that table; D and trimming were worked out from the DNA. The table shows 100,000 or so clones, with 90% to 95% occurring only once. Germline V gene data show CDR1 as MGHRA and CDR2 as YSYEKL. CDR3 size: 14 residues. Between the trimmed V and J ends, which lost 2 bases and 5 bases, there was a span of 10 bases. This clonotype was obtained from a man aged 60 to 69 with acute or convalescent COVID-19. This chain connects TRBV4-1 to TRBJ2-1; tentatively, D is TRBD1 (6 bases). The sequenced material came from peripheral blood. The DNA of the CDR3 is TGCGCCAGCAGCCAAAGGACAGAAAACAATGAGCAGTTCTTC. It is translated as CASSQRTENNEQFF.